A single sample gave rise to the 3 T cell receptor beta chains below, sequenced in a study of CD8+ T cells in alopecia areata. cDNA reverse transcribed from extracted RNA served as the sequencing template. The protocol was immunoSEQ multiplex PCR, while the TCRdb copy is restricted to in-frame clones and leaves out a portion. Seen here are 140,000 to 150,000 clones, around 47% observed once, and the top ten hold approximately 6.8%. The sequencing input was CD4+ T cells sorted from blood. The receptors were sampled from a human donor with alopecia areata.

This chain connects TRBV15 to TRBJ2-7, with TRBD2 matching 10 bases. The V gene end was trimmed by 5 bases and the J gene end by 2 bases; junction bases not matched to a gene: 3. The CDR3 has 14 amino acids. CDR1 is LNHNV and CDR2 is YYDKDF in the germline V gene (reference sequence). The CDR3 reads CATSVSGRAYEQYF. CDR3 bases: TGTGCCACCAGCGTGAGCGGGAGGGCCTACGAGCAGTACTTC.

This clone was picked up a small number of times. The gene calls are TRBV19 and TRBJ2-6; D assignment may be TRBD1 or TRBD2 (5 bases each). Trimming took 1 base from V and 2 from J, leaving 6 bases between them. There are 15 residues in the CDR3. Germline V lookup: CDR1 LNHDA, CDR2 SQIVND (reference sequence). CDR3 amino acids: CASSIVGAGANVLTF. In nucleotides, the CDR3 is TGTGCCAGTAGTATAGTGGGGGCTGGGGCCAACGTCCTGACTTTC.

The chain combines TRBV29-1 with TRBJ2-2; D perhaps matches TRBD1 (6 bases). Germline assignment: CDR1 SQVTM and CDR2 ANQGSEA. V shed 2 bases and J shed 6 bases, with 16 bases lying between them. The CDR3 length is 15 residues. The CDR3 is CSVERQGPLAGELFF. The CDR3 coding sequence is TGCAGCGTTGAACGGCAGGGGCCTCTCGCCGGGGAGCTGTTTTTT.